Listed here are 16 T cell receptor beta chains from one sample, sequenced in a study of blood T cell repertoires in COVID-19. The table came from immunoSEQ multiplex PCR; TCRdb's copy has only in-frame clones and leaves some out. The sample records fewer than 80,000 clones, 80% to 85% being singletons. Sequenced input: peripheral blood. These receptors were collected from a woman older than 75 with acute or convalescent COVID-19.

This clone turned up a few times. V is TRBV11-3 and J is TRBJ2-7; no firm D call. V gave up 5 bases and J gave up 6 bases, with 14 bases separating them. The length of the CDR3 is 13 residues. The V gene's germline CDR1 is SGHNT and CDR2 YENEEA. CDR3 residues: CASSLIPTGEQYF. As DNA, the CDR3 is TGTGCCAGCAGCCTAATACCAACCGGCGAGCAGTACTTC.

The chain joins TRBV3-1 (or the pseudogene TRBV3-2) to TRBJ2-5; D may be TRBD2 (7 bases). CDR1 and CDR2 (germline): LGHDT, YNNKEL (reference sequence). Trimming stripped 3 bases from V and 3 bases from J, with 20 bases between. There are 17 residues in the CDR3. CDR3 DNA sequence: TGTGCCAGCAGCCACCTGAGGGGGGGGCCCTCGGAAGAGACCCAGTACTTC. Translated: CASSHLRGGPSEETQYF.

The chain links TRBV6-5 to TRBJ1-1, with 9 bases that match TRBD1. The CDR3 sequence is 13 residues long. The V segment lost 6 bases and the J segment 4 bases; nucleotides outside the gene matches: 3. Germline-derived CDR1 and CDR2 are MNHEY and SVGAGI. The DNA of the CDR3 is TGTGCCAGCAGACAGGGGGCTGGCACTGAAGCTTTCTTT. This gives the protein CASRQGAGTEAFF.

Only one count was recorded for this clone. V and J are TRBV6-5 and TRBJ2-1, with D unclear. V lost 6 bases to trimming and J lost 10 bases, with 13 bases between them. The CDR3 is 12 residues long. In germline, CDR1 is MNHEY, CDR2 SVGAGI. Here the CDR3 DNA reads TGTGCCAGCAGCGACATATCCCTGGAGCAGTTCTTC. Its protein is CASSDISLEQFF.

The CDR3 coding sequence is TGTGCCAGCAGCCGGGGATTGGCGGCGGGGGCCTACAATGAGCAGTTCTTC. Protein sequence: CASSRGLAAGAYNEQFF. The chain links TRBV5-4 to TRBJ2-1; 7 positions agree with TRBD2. Germline CDR1 SGHNT, CDR2 YYREEE (reference sequence). The V gene end was trimmed by 4 bases and the J gene end by 2 bases; junction bases not matched to a gene: 12. This CDR3 contains 17 residues.

The chain combines TRBV5-6 with TRBJ2-7; 14 bases are a match to TRBD2. V lost 4 bases to trimming and J lost 1 base; unmatched junction nucleotides: 10. Germline V gene data show CDR1 as SGHDT and CDR2 as YYEEEE. The CDR3 runs 18 residues. CDR3 amino acids: CASSGPWTSGGQSYEQYF. Here the CDR3 DNA reads TGTGCCAGCAGCGGGCCCTGGACTAGCGGGGGGCAATCCTACGAGCAGTACTTC.

This chain uses TRBV28 with TRBJ2-2; TRBD2 agrees at 12 bases. Per the germline V gene, CDR1 is MDHEN and CDR2 is SYDVKM. The CDR3 runs to 15 residues. With 8 bases clipped from V and 9 bases from J, the junction kept 10 bases outside the gene matches. This chain's CDR3 is CASGLAGGLLRELFF. The CDR3 nucleotides read TGTGCCAGCGGGCTAGCGGGGGGGTTGTTACGGGAGCTGTTTTTT.

The chain couples TRBV27 to TRBJ1-5; maybe TRBD1 (6 bases). The CDR3 has 15 residues. Trimming pared 2 bases from V and 5 bases from J, leaving 13 bases between. CDR1 is MNHEY, CDR2 SMNVEV, per germline (reference sequence). The CDR3 region is CASSLRGGRDQPQHF. In nucleotides, the CDR3 is TGTGCCAGCAGTTTAAGGGGGGGAAGGGATCAGCCCCAGCATTTT.

The J gene is TRBJ2-1, the V gene TRBV6-5; 12 bases align to TRBD2. Germline trimming cut 2 bases from V and 5 bases from J; bases unmatched to any gene: 4. The germline gives CDR1 MNHEY, CDR2 SVGAGI. The CDR3 runs 16 residues. CDR3 residues: CASSYNLAGGNNEQFF. As DNA, the CDR3 is TGTGCCAGCAGTTACAATCTAGCGGGGGGGAACAATGAGCAGTTCTTC.

The V and J genes are TRBV19 and TRBJ1-2; maybe TRBD1 (5 bases). Germline loops: CDR1 LNHDA, CDR2 SQIVND (reference sequence). The CDR3 consists of 15 residues. V was pared by 2 bases and J by 4 bases, with 14 bases between. CDR3 bases: TGTGCCAGTAGTATATCCCAGACAGTTCCCTATGGCTACACCTTC. This translates into CASSISQTVPYGYTF.

The sample holds one count of this clone. The chain links TRBV7-9 to TRBJ1-1; 7 positions match TRBD1. Trimming at V came to 4 bases and at J to 0 bases, leaving 5 bases not matched to a gene. The CDR3 loop spans 15 amino acids. Germline V lookup: CDR1 SEHNR, CDR2 FQNEAQ (reference sequence). CDR3 loop: CASSSMTGMNTEAFF. CDR3 in DNA: TGTGCCAGCAGCTCCATGACAGGGATGAACACTGAAGCTTTCTTT.

This chain joins TRBV21-1 and TRBJ1-1. TRBV21-1 is deemed a pseudogene. The CDR3 is made up of 14 amino acids. CDR3 sequence (DNA): TGTGCCAGCAGCAAAGATGAGGGGAACACTGAAGCTTTCTTT. Encoded protein: CASSKDEGNTEAFF.

The gene calls are TRBV5-4 and TRBJ1-2; 9 nucleotides align to TRBD1. J lost 7 bases, V lost 5 bases, and 9 bases had no gene match. This CDR3 comprises 14 residues. The germline gives CDR1 SGHNT, CDR2 YYREEE (reference sequence). CDR3 sequence (DNA): TGTGCCAGCAGAGGGAACAGGGGGCATTCTGGCTACACCTTC. Amino acids: CASRGNRGHSGYTF.

The genes are TRBV13 and TRBJ2-1; D is undetermined. The CDR3 consists of 13 residues. Germline V gives CDR1 PRHDT, CDR2 FYEKMQ (reference sequence). Trimming took 5 bases from V and 7 from J, leaving 12 bases between them. The CDR3 protein is CASSLLRYNEQFF. CDR3 DNA sequence: TGTGCCAGCAGCCTCCTGAGGTATAATGAGCAGTTCTTC.

This clone was counted a few times. This chain uses TRBV2 with TRBJ1-5; D is unclear. V lost 0 bases to trimming and J lost 7 bases, with 10 bases between them. Germline V gene lookup returns CDR1 SNHLY and CDR2 FYNNEI. The CDR3 is 14 amino acids. The CDR3 region has the DNA TGTGCCAGCAGTGAAGCTGGAGGGCTACAGCCCCAGCATTTT. It is translated as CASSEAGGLQPQHF. Based on the CDR3 plus reference TRBV2 and TRBJ1-5, the full variable domain is EPEVTQTPSHQVTQMGQEVILRCVPISNHLYFYWYRQILGQKVEFLVSFYNNEISEKSEIFDDQFSVERPDGSNFTLKIRSTKLEDSAMYFCASSEAGGLQPQHFGDGTRLSIL.

This chain joins TRBV29-1 and TRBJ2-7, with 11 bases aligning to TRBD1. Germline assignment: CDR1 SQVTM and CDR2 ANQGSEA. The V segment lost 2 bases and the J segment 7 bases; nucleotides outside the gene matches: 10. CDR3 length equals 15 residues. CDR3 region: CSVEIPGQGAREQYF. The CDR3 DNA reads TGCAGCGTTGAAATACCTGGACAGGGGGCGAGGGAGCAGTACTTC.